The 28 T cell receptor beta chains reported below all come from one sample, sequenced in a study of cytomegalovirus exposure and HLA in healthy donors. The PCR had 60 Vbeta and 13 Jbeta primers. The protocol was immunoSEQ multiplex PCR, while the TCRdb copy is restricted to in-frame clones and leaves out a portion. The sample lists about 160,000 clones; 65% to 90% were seen once. The sequenced sample consisted of PBMCs. These receptor sequences come from a man aged 50 to 59 in good health and CMV-seropositive.

This clone was detected once. V and J are TRBV21-1 and TRBJ1-1; the listed D gene, TRBD1, was not tested against the DNA. TRBV21-1 is recorded as a pseudogene. The CDR3 sequence is 15 residues long. The CDR3 spells CASSKSGQPNTEAFF. DNA for the CDR3: TGTGCCAGCAGCAAAAGCGGACAGCCGAACACTGAAGCTTTCTTT.

The V call is TRBV5-5, the J call TRBJ1-5, with D tentatively TRBD1 (6 bases). Per germline, CDR1 SGHKS and CDR2 YYEKEE (reference sequence). Between the trimmed V and J ends, which lost 4 bases and 3 bases, there was a span of 11 bases. The CDR3 extends over 14 amino acids. The chain's CDR3 is CASSPGQLNQPQHF. The CDR3 DNA sequence: TGTGCCAGCAGCCCGGGACAACTCAATCAGCCCCAGCATTTT.

The V and J genes are TRBV5-4 and TRBJ2-2, with 9 nucleotides matching TRBD2. J was trimmed by 7 bases and V by 0 bases; bases with no gene match: 4. The CDR3 is made up of 15 amino acids. The germline gives CDR1 SGHNT, CDR2 YYREEE (reference sequence). CDR3 bases: TGTGCCAGCAGCTTGGCGCTAGCGGGGCGCGGGGAGCTGTTTTTT. The encoded protein is CASSLALAGRGELFF.

The V and J genes are TRBV5-1 and TRBJ2-3; 10 bases are shared with TRBD2. CDR1 SGHRS and CDR2 YFSETQ come from the germline V gene. There are 15 residues in the CDR3. The J segment lost 1 base and the V segment lost 4 bases, leaving 3 bases of the junction unmatched. In DNA, the CDR3 is TGCGCCAGCAGCAGGACTAGCGGCGGCACAGATACGCAGTATTTT. It yields the protein CASSRTSGGTDTQYF.

This clone was recorded once. CDR3: CASSSPPGHLNEKLFF. In nucleotides, the CDR3 is TGTGCCAGCAGCTCCCCTCCGGGACACCTTAATGAAAAACTGTTTTTT. This chain connects TRBV7-9 to TRBJ1-4, with D possibly matching TRBD1 (6 bases). Germline CDR1 and CDR2: SEHNR and FQNEAQ (reference sequence). The CDR3 contains 16 residues. The ends were cut back, 4 bases at V and 4 bases at J, with 16 bases in the middle. Together with reference TRBV7-9 and TRBJ1-4, the CDR3 gives the full variable domain: DTGVSQNPRHKITKRGQNVTFRCDPISEHNRLYWYRQTLGQGPEFLTYFQNEAQLEKSRLLSDRFSAERPKGSFSTLEIQRTEQGDSAMYLCASSSPPGHLNEKLFFGSGTQLSVL.

V is TRBV28 and J is TRBJ1-5; TRBD1 agrees at 8 bases. Germline-derived CDR1 and CDR2 are MDHEN and SYDVKM. CDR3 length equals 13 residues. Trimming removed 5 bases from V and 7 bases from J; junction bases left unmatched: 4. CDR3 protein: CASSQGALQPQHF. The CDR3 bases are TGTGCCAGCAGTCAGGGGGCTTTACAGCCCCAGCATTTT. Filled out from reference TRBV28 and TRBJ1-5, the complete variable domain reads DVKVTQSSRYLVKRTGEKVFLECVQDMDHENMFWYRQDPGLGLRLIYFSYDVKMKEKGDIPEGYSVSREKKERFSLILESASTNQTSMYLCASSQGALQPQHFGDGTRLSIL.

The V gene is TRBV18, the J gene TRBJ2-7; D possibly corresponds to TRBD2 (6 bases). CDR3 length equals 15 residues. In germline, CDR1 is KGHSH, CDR2 LQKENI. The V gene lost 6 bases and the J gene lost 3 bases, with 18 bases spanning the gap. The CDR3 DNA reads TGTGCCAGCTCGTCCGGGACTCGGGCCCTCTACGAGCAGTACTTC. Translation gives CASSSGTRALYEQYF.

This chain links TRBV28 with TRBJ2-7; 8 nucleotides line up with TRBD2. The trim removed 11 bases at V and 5 bases at J, leaving 5 bases unmatched. This CDR3 is 11 amino acids long. From germline, CDR1 is MDHEN and CDR2 SYDVKM. The CDR3 sequence is CAAGGYHEQYF. The CDR3 DNA follows: TGTGCCGCGGGGGGCTACCACGAGCAGTACTTC.

This chain joins TRBV7-9 and TRBJ2-1, with 9 nucleotides matching TRBD2. The V and J ends lost 4 bases and 8 bases, in that order; junction bases with no gene match: 12. The CDR3 is 16 amino acids. Germline-derived CDR1 and CDR2 are SEHNR and FQNEAQ (reference sequence). The DNA of the CDR3 is TGTGCCAGCAGCTCCAGAGGCGGGGGGGCCTATCATGAGCAGTTCTTC. Translation: CASSSRGGGAYHEQFF.

This clone was picked up one time. This rearrangement joins TRBV19 to TRBJ2-1; TRBD1 aligns across 8 bases. Trimming cost V 7 bases and J 7 bases; bases outside gene matches: 12. There are 15 residues in the CDR3. CDR1 LNHDA and CDR2 SQIVND come from the germline V gene (reference sequence). The CDR3 protein is CASTLTGEVWNEQFF. DNA of the CDR3: TGTGCCAGTACCCTGACAGGGGAGGTTTGGAATGAGCAGTTCTTC.

As for this clone: The sample holds other DNA sequences that translate to the same CDR3. V gene TRBV7-2 combines with J gene TRBJ2-7; perhaps TRBD1 as D (5 bases). Germline V CDR1 and CDR2: SGHTA, FQGNSA. The V end was cut by 1 base, the J end by 0 bases, with 7 bases between. The CDR3 extends over 14 amino acids. The CDR3 sequence is CASSLDRSSYEQYF. CDR3 in DNA: TGTGCCAGCAGCTTAGACAGGAGCTCCTACGAGCAGTACTTC.

In its sample, this clone was seen a few times. The chain has TRBV11-1 and TRBJ2-1, with TRBD2 as a possible D gene (6 bases). Between the trimmed V and J ends, which lost 7 bases and 6 bases, there was a span of 7 bases. Germline V gene sequence: CDR1 SGHAT, CDR2 FQDESV (reference sequence). This CDR3 comprises 11 residues. The CDR3 reads CASNGGNEQFF. For the CDR3, the DNA is TGTGCCAGCAACGGGGGCAATGAGCAGTTCTTC.

This rearrangement joins TRBV7-9 to TRBJ2-3; TRBD2 might be the D (5 bases). The length of the CDR3 is 15 residues. V lost 0 bases and J 0 bases, leaving 7 bases between the germline ends. CDR1 and CDR2 from the germline V gene are SEHNR and FQNEAQ (reference sequence). CDR3 DNA: TGTGCCAGCAGCTTAGCAGGGAGAAGCACAGATACGCAGTATTTT. Translating gives CASSLAGRSTDTQYF.

This chain joins TRBV5-6 and TRBJ1-2, with D perhaps TRBD1 (5 bases). Germline V gene sequence: CDR1 SGHDT, CDR2 YYEEEE. V gave up 5 bases and J gave up 8 bases, with 19 bases separating them. The CDR3 has 14 residues. The chain's CDR3 is CASRWRGVSGGYTF. DNA for the CDR3: TGTGCCAGCAGATGGAGGGGTGTTAGTGGCGGCTACACCTTC.

The chain combines TRBV6-5 with TRBJ1-6; TRBD1 matches 8 bases. J gave up 7 bases and V 2 bases, and 4 bases lay outside the gene matches. CDR3 length: 15 amino acids. Looked up from germline, CDR1 is MNHEY and CDR2 is SVGAGI. The CDR3 bases are TGTGCCAGCAGTTACGGGCCAGGGGGCAATTCACCCCTCCACTTT. Its translation is CASSYGPGGNSPLHF.

The chain uses TRBV7-2 and TRBJ1-2; D is uncertain. Per the germline V gene, CDR1 is SGHTA and CDR2 is FQGNSA. V dropped 1 base and J dropped 8 bases, with 8 bases sitting between them. CDR3 length equals 12 residues. Here the CDR3 DNA reads TGTGCCAGCAGCTTAGACAGAACCGGCTACACCTTC. Translation gives CASSLDRTGYTF.

The chain employs TRBV5-8 and TRBJ2-3, with 9 bases fitting TRBD2. The CDR3 spans 16 residues. With V trimmed by 4 bases and J by 2 bases, 8 bases remained unmatched. Germline assignment: CDR1 SGHTS and CDR2 YDEGEE. The CDR3 loop reads CASSPLGTSPTDTQYF. The CDR3 coding sequence is TGTGCCAGCAGCCCCCTCGGGACTAGCCCCACAGATACGCAGTATTTT.

The gene calls are TRBV20-1 and TRBJ2-5; D is unclear. The germline V and J ends were trimmed by 5 bases and 5 bases, with 9 bases remaining between them. The CDR3 spans 11 residues. Germline V gives CDR1 DFQATT, CDR2 SNEGSKA (reference sequence). CDR3 nucleotides: TGCAGTGCTTCGATCGGGGAGACCCAGTACTTC. This translates into CSASIGETQYF.

CDR3 sequence: CASSLGQSPGNTIYF. The CDR3 nucleotides are TGTGCCAGCAGCTTAGGGCAGTCCCCTGGAAACACCATATATTTT. The chain has TRBV7-2 and TRBJ1-3; D is unclear. The CDR3 consists of 15 residues. With 1 base removed from V and 2 bases from J, the gap between germline ends came to 9 bases. CDR1 SGHTA and CDR2 FQGNSA come from the germline V gene.

This clone was seen more than once but under ten times. The gene calls are TRBV6-1 and TRBJ2-1, with 9 bases that match TRBD2. Germline CDR1 is MNHNS and CDR2 is SASEGT. Trimming removed 6 bases from V and 0 bases from J; junction bases left unmatched: 3. The CDR3 sequence is 15 residues long. This CDR3 reads CASRISGSSYNEQFF. In DNA, the CDR3 is TGTGCCAGCAGGATTAGCGGGAGCTCCTACAATGAGCAGTTCTTC.

In this sample, this clone turned up a few times. The V gene is TRBV27, the J gene TRBJ2-7; D unresolved. This CDR3 contains 13 residues. Germline lookup yields CDR1 MNHEY and CDR2 SMNVEV (reference sequence). Trimming removed 0 bases at V and 2 bases at J, with 5 bases between. The DNA of the CDR3 is TGTGCCAGCAGTTTATCGGCCCCCTACGAGCAGTACTTC. Its translation: CASSLSAPYEQYF.

The chain combines TRBV13 with TRBJ2-7; D is uncertain. CDR3 length: 15 amino acids. The V end was cut by 0 bases, the J end by 3 bases, with 12 bases between. Germline-derived CDR1 and CDR2 are PRHDT and FYEKMQ (reference sequence). This CDR3 is CASSLGHAHLYEQYF. The CDR3 DNA sequence: TGTGCCAGCAGCTTAGGCCACGCGCATCTCTACGAGCAGTACTTC.

This chain links TRBV23-1 with TRBJ1-3; 7 positions match TRBD1. TRBV23-1 belongs to the ORF category, with a function that is uncertain. The V segment lost 6 bases and the J segment 0 bases; nucleotides outside the gene matches: 5. The CDR3 is made up of 15 amino acids. The CDR3 bases are TGCGCCAGCAGGGGAGACAGGGTCTCTGGAAACACCATATATTTT. As protein: CASRGDRVSGNTIYF.

This clone was picked up one time. The rearrangement joins TRBV9 to TRBJ2-2, with D tentatively TRBD1 (6 bases). The CDR3 extends over 14 amino acids. Trimming took off 4 bases at V and 3 bases at J, with 10 bases between the two ends. The germline V gene encodes CDR1 SGDLS and CDR2 YYNGEE. The CDR3 DNA reads TGTGCCAGCAGCTTAACAGGGTACACCGGGGAGCTGTTTTTT. This encodes CASSLTGYTGELFF.

The chain links TRBV7-2 to TRBJ1-1; maybe TRBD1 (5 bases). Trimming cost V 1 base and J 5 bases, with 11 bases left between them. CDR1 and CDR2 (germline): SGHTA, FQGNSA. The CDR3 length is 14 residues. The CDR3 nucleotides read TGTGCCAGCAGCTTAGATAGGGGAGGAACTGAAGCTTTCTTT. Translating it yields CASSLDRGGTEAFF.

The rearrangement links TRBV13 to TRBJ2-7, with 9 bases that match TRBD1. CDR3 length equals 17 residues. Germline trimming cut 4 bases from V and 2 bases from J; bases unmatched to any gene: 12. The germline V gene has CDR1 PRHDT and CDR2 FYEKMQ (reference sequence). CDR3 DNA: TGTGCCAGCAGCTCTTACCGGAAACAGGGGGCTACCTACGAGCAGTACTTC. Translation: CASSSYRKQGATYEQYF.

V and J are TRBV11-2 and TRBJ2-6; 7 bases are shared with TRBD2. The germline CDR1 and CDR2 sequences are SGHAT and FQNNGV. V was clipped by 5 bases and J by 4 bases; unmatched bases: 11. CDR3 length: 17 amino acids. CDR3 DNA: TGTGCCAGCAGCCCCGAGCGGGGCATAAGGGGGGCCAACGTCCTGACTTTC. It yields the protein CASSPERGIRGANVLTF.

The J gene is TRBJ2-2, the V gene TRBV4-1; no definite D call. Between the trimmed V and J ends, which lost 3 bases and 7 bases, there was a span of 12 bases. The CDR3 loop spans 14 amino acids. CDR1 is MGHRA, CDR2 YSYEKL, per germline. The chain's CDR3 is CASSHTMEGGELFF. CDR3 DNA sequence: TGCGCCAGCAGCCACACTATGGAAGGCGGGGAGCTGTTTTTT.